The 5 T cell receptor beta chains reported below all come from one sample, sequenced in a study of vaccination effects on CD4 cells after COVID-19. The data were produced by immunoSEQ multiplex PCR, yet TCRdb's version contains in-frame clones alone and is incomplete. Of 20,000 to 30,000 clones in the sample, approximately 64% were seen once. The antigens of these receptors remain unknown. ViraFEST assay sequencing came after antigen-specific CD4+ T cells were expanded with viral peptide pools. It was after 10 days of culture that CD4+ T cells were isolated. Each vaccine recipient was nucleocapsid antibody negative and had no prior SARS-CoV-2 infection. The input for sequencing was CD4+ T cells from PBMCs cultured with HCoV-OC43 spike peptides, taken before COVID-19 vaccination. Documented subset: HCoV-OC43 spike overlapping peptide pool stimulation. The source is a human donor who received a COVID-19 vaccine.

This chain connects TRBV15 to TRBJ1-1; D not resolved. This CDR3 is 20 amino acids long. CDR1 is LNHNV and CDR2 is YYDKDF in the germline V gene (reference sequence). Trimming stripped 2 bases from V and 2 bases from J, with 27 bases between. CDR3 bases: TGTGCCACCAGCAGAACAGAGCGCTATAGGGTAACCGGATCAAACACTGAAGCTTTCTTT. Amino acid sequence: CATSRTERYRVTGSNTEAFF.

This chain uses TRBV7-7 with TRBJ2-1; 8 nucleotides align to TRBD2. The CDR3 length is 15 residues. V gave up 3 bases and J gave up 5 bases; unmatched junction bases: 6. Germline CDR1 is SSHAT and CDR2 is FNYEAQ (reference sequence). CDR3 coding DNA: TGTGCCAGCAGCTTCTTAGCGGGACTCAACAATGAGCAGTTCTTC. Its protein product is CASSFLAGLNNEQFF.

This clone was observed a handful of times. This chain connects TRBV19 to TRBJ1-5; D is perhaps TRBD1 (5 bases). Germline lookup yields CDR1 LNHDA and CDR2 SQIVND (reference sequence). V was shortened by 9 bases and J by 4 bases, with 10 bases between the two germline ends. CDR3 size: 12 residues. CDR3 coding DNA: TGTGCCAGCAGGCCAGGGAATCAGCCCCAGCATTTT. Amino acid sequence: CASRPGNQPQHF.

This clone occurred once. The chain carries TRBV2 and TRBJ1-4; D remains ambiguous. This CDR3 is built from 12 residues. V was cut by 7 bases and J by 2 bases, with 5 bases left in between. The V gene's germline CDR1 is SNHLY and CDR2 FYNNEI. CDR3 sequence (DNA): TGTGCCAGCACCGGGACTAATGAAAAACTGTTTTTT. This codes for CASTGTNEKLFF.

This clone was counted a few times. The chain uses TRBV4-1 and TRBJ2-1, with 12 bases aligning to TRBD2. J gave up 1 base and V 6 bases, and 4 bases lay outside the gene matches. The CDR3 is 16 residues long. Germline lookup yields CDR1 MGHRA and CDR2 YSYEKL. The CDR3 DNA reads TGCGCCAGCAGGTCGACTAGCGGGGGATCCTACAATGAGCAGTTCTTC. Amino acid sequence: CASRSTSGGSYNEQFF.